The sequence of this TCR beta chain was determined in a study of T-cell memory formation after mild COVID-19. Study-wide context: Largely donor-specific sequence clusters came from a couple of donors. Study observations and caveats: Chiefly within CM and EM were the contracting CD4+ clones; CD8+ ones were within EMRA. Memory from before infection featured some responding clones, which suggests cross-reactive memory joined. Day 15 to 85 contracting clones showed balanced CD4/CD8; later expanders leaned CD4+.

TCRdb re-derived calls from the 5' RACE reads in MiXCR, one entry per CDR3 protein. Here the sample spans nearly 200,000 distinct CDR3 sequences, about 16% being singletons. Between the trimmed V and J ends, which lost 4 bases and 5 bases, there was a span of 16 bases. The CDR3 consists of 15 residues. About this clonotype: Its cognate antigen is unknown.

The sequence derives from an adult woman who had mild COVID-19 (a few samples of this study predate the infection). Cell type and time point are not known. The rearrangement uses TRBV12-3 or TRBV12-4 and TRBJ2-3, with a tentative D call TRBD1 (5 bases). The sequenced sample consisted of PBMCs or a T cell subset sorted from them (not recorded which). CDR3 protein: CASSSGAYNVDTQYF. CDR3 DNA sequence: TGTGCCAGCAGTTCTGGGGCATACAATGTAGATACGCAGTATTTT.